This T cell receptor (beta chain) appears in the sequencing data of a study of T cells in Graves' hyperthyroidism and ophthalmopathy. Study-level background: Peripheral blood specimens were obtained at initial diagnosis, prior to any treatment. Study-wide results and limits: The model predicted ophthalmopathy a median approximately six months before onset.

Points on this clonotype: Its target is not known.

The CDR3 is made up of 15 amino acids. Germline V gene sequence: CDR1 DFQATT, CDR2 SNEGSKA (reference sequence). V was clipped by 6 bases and J by 4 bases; unmatched bases: 9. Authors of the study amplified TCR beta CDR3 regions from RNA transcripts. The TCR CDR3 was amplified in a first-round RT-PCR using the HTBI primer set. TCRdb reprocessed the multiplex PCR reads with MiXCR, giving one entry per CDR3 protein. This sample has about 130,000 distinct CDR3 sequences; around 20% occur once, and the top ten carry 60% to 80%. Sequenced sample: blood. The TCR was taken from a woman aged 45-65 years with Graves' hyperthyroidism that later progressed to Graves' ophthalmopathy. V usage is TRBV20-1 and J usage is TRBJ2-1; 10 positions agree with TRBD2. The DNA for the CDR3 is TGCAGTGCAGATACCCCTAGCGGGAGTTACAATGAGCAGTTCTTC. This gives the protein CSADTPSGSYNEQFF.